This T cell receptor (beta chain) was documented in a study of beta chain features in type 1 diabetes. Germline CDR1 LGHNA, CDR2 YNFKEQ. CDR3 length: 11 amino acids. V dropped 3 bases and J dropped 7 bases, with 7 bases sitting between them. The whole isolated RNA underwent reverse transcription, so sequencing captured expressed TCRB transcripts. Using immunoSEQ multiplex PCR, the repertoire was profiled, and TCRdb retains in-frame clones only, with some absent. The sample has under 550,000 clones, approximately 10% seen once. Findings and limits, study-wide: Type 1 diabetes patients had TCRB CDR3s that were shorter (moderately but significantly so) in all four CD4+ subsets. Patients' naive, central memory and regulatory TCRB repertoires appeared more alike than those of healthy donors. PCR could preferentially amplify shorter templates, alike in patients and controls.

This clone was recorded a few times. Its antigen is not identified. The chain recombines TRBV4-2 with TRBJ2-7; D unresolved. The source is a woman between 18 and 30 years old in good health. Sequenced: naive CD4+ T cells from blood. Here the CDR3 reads CASSQSGEQYF. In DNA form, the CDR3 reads TGTGCCAGCAGCCAGAGTGGTGAGCAGTACTTC.